This T cell receptor (beta chain) was sequenced during a study of T cell changes during pregnancy in multiple sclerosis. Produced via immunoSEQ multiplex PCR; TCRdb's table is partial and in-frame only. The sample consists of 100,000 or so clones, approximately 93% of them appearing once. The CDR3 extends over 15 amino acids. Germline V gene data show CDR1 as MDHEN and CDR2 as SYDVKM. With 6 bases removed from V and 7 bases from J, the gap between germline ends came to 18 bases. This chain joins TRBV28 and TRBJ1-4; maybe TRBD1 (5 bases). The specimen was peripheral blood, collected after pregnancy. This sequence originates from a female donor in good health, enrolled as a control in a pregnancy study. CDR3 nucleotide sequence: TGTGCCAGCAGCCAGAGGACGGGGACTGGTGAAAAACTGTTTTTT. It codes for CASSQRTGTGEKLFF. Complete variable domain (other parts from reference TRBV28 and TRBJ1-4): DVKVTQSSRYLVKRTGEKVFLECVQDMDHENMFWYRQDPGLGLRLIYFSYDVKMKEKGDIPEGYSVSREKKERFSLILESASTNQTSMYLCASSQRTGTGEKLFFGSGTQLSVL.